These T cell receptor beta chains were read from a single sample in a study of patients and donors after allogeneic stem cell transplantation. MiXCR, applied by TCRdb to the RT-PCR reads, yields one record per CDR3 protein. The table includes 800,000 to 1,000,000 distinct CDR3 sequences, about 20% detected once. Material: blood, either unsorted or a sorted T cell fraction (not recorded which). The receptor set was obtained from a human donor who was either an allogeneic HSCT recipient or a stem cell or donor lymphocyte infusion donor (not recorded which). It is not recorded whose cells these are; they may come from a transplant donor. Each CDR3 is given with its conserved first and last residue. The order of the fields is D gene, clone size, J gene, V gene, CDR3 DNA, CDR3 protein. The D gene is left open where the match is weak. Expanded clones are given a class, and other clones once, few, many or no size at all.

TRBD2	few	TRBJ2-1	TRBV7-8	TGTGCCAGCAGCTCAAGCGGGAGGTCTAACAATGAGCAGTTCTTC	CASSSSGRSNNEQFF
NA	few	TRBJ2-1	TRBV4-1	TGCGCCAGCAGCCAAGTAGGGAGCTCCTACAATGAGCAGTTCTTC	CASSQVGSSYNEQFF
TRBD1	many	TRBJ2-1	TRBV10-3	TGTGCCATCAGTGCCCCGGGACAGGGCATTGGTGAGCAGTTCTTC	CAISAPGQGIGEQFF
NA	few	TRBJ1-4	TRBV20-1	TGCAGTGCTAGAGATCGGCAAACGAAGGGGGAAAAACTGTTTTTT	CSARDRQTKGEKLFF
NA	NA	TRBJ2-1	TRBV13	TGTGCCAGCAGCTCAAGGCTCGTTAGGAATGAGCAGTTCTTC	CASSSRLVRNEQFF
NA	few	TRBJ2-3	TRBV4-3	TGCGCCAGCAGCCAAGATCGAGTTTTCACAGATACGCAGTATTTT	CASSQDRVFTDTQYF
TRBD2	NA	TRBJ2-7	TRBV12-3/TRBV12-4	TGTGCCAGCAAGACTAGCGGGGGGAACTACGAGCAGTACTTC	CASKTSGGNYEQYF
NA	NA	TRBJ1-6	TRBV27	TGTGCCAGCAGTTTAGGGCAGGGGTCACCCCTCCACTTT	CASSLGQGSPLHF
NA	NA	TRBJ2-5	TRBV5-1	TGCGCCAGCGGATGGCTCTTTTCACTGGGGATCCAGTACTTC	CASGWLFSLGIQYF
NA	few	TRBJ2-5	TRBV12-3/TRBV12-4	TGTGCCAGCAGTTTCCGGACTACCCAAGAGACCCAGTACTTC	CASSFRTTQETQYF
NA	few	TRBJ2-3	TRBV20-1	TGCAGTGCTCGATTAAGCACAGATACGCAGTATTTT	CSARLSTDTQYF
NA	NA	TRBJ2-3	TRBV5-6	TGTGCCAGCAGCTTGGTTGGTGGGGCCGGCACAGATACGCAGTATTTT	CASSLVGGAGTDTQYF
NA	few	TRBJ2-3	TRBV11-3	TGTGCCAGCAGCCCCCCTTTTGGGAGTACCACAGATACGCAGTATTTT	CASSPPFGSTTDTQYF
TRBD1	NA	TRBJ1-1	TRBV11-3	TGTGCCAGCAGCTCAGCTGGCAGGACAGGGAATACTGAAGCTTTCTTT	CASSSAGRTGNTEAFF
NA	few	TRBJ2-1	TRBV12-3/TRBV12-4	TGTGCCAGCAGTTTAATGGGCGGCAATGAGCAGTTCTTC	CASSLMGGNEQFF
TRBD1	NA	TRBJ2-3	TRBV7-2	TGTGCCAGCAGCTCCAGGGACAGGGTGGGAGATACGCAGTATTTT	CASSSRDRVGDTQYF
TRBD2	few	TRBJ2-3	TRBV10-3	TGTGCCATCAGTGAGGAACTAGCGGGAGGTGGTGATACGCAGTATTTT	CAISEELAGGGDTQYF
TRBD2	NA	TRBJ2-1	TRBV27	TGTGCCAGCAGTTGGGGACTAGCTCAGGGTGAGCAGTTCTTC	CASSWGLAQGEQFF